The rows below give T cell receptor beta chains drawn from one sample of a study of T-cell reconstitution after alpha-beta-depleted transplantation in children. Via MiXCR, TCRdb re-called the PCR reads, giving one row per CDR3 protein. Of about 1,000,000 distinct CDR3 sequences listed, 25% to 30% are singletons. The specimen comprised PBMCs, mostly from graft donor cells, sampled 360 days after TCRalphabeta/CD19-depleted stem cell transplant. These receptors came from a boy in the first two years of life who had a stem cell transplant for SCID, so the T cells may come from the graft donor. The CDR3 runs from the conserved cysteine through the conserved F or W. A D gene is named only where the DNA matches it firmly. Clone size appears in some rows only: once, few, many, or a class for an expanded clone.

J	size	D	V	DNA	CDR3
TRBJ2-1	-	-	TRBV15	TGTGCCACCAGCAGACTCTCGGCGGGCTACAATGAGCAGTTCTTC	CATSRLSAGYNEQFF
TRBJ2-5	few	-	TRBV5-1	TGCGCCAGCAGCTTGGCCGTACTGCCGAGGGAAGAGACCCAGTACTTC	CASSLAVLPREETQYF
TRBJ2-1	-	-	TRBV5-1	TGCGCCAGCAGCTTCGGGGAAATCTACAATGAGCAGTTCTTC	CASSFGEIYNEQFF
TRBJ2-1	-	TRBD1	TRBV29-1	TGCAGCTCAACCACCGGGACAGGGCATTATGAGCAGTTCTTC	CSSTTGTGHYEQFF
TRBJ1-2	-	-	TRBV7-9	TGTGCCAGCAGTCAAAAAGCTCCCAGGGATCTGGGCTACACCTTC	CASSQKAPRDLGYTF
TRBJ2-3	once	-	TRBV7-8	TGTGCCAGCAGCTTACTATGGGGGATTCCAACAGATACGCAGTATTTT	CASSLLWGIPTDTQYF
TRBJ2-4	-	TRBD1	TRBV12-3/TRBV12-4	TGTGCCAGCAGACAGGGGGCCGCAGCCAAAAACATTCAGTACTTC	CASRQGAAAKNIQYF
TRBJ2-1	few	TRBD1	TRBV29-1	TGCAGCGTTCAGTGGGACAGGGATAACAATGAGCAGTTCTTC	CSVQWDRDNNEQFF
TRBJ1-5	-	-	TRBV18	TGTGCCAGCTCACCAGACGGGGGGGTGAGGCCCCAGCATTTT	CASSPDGGVRPQHF
TRBJ2-2	few	-	TRBV12-3/TRBV12-4	TGTGCCAGCAGCCGAAACAACGGGGGTACCGGGGAGCTGTTTTTT	CASSRNNGGTGELFF
TRBJ2-4	few	TRBD2	TRBV6-1	TGTGCCAGCAGTAGGGGGACTAGCGGGGGGGAAAACATTCAGTACTTC	CASSRGTSGGENIQYF
TRBJ2-7	-	TRBD1	TRBV5-5	TGTGCCAGCAGCTTGTCCCTTCAGGGGGCCTCCTTCGAGCAGTACTTC	CASSLSLQGASFEQYF
TRBJ2-1	-	-	TRBV7-3	TGTGCCAGCAGCTTAGGACCTCCGGGGACCTACAATGAGCAGTTCTTC	CASSLGPPGTYNEQFF
TRBJ2-5	many	-	TRBV6-5	TGTGCCAGCAGTTTGGGGCAGTACCAAGAGACCCAGTACTTC	CASSLGQYQETQYF
TRBJ2-1	-	TRBD1	TRBV7-9	TGTGCCAGCAGCCAGGGACAGACTGGCTACAATGAGCAGTTCTTC	CASSQGQTGYNEQFF
TRBJ1-2	-	-	TRBV15	TGTGCCACCAGCAGACTACTCGGGGGCATCGGAGGCTACACCTTC	CATSRLLGGIGGYTF
TRBJ2-5	few	TRBD2	TRBV14	TGTGCCAGCAGCCCACTGGGACTAGCGGGAGAGACCCAGTACTTC	CASSPLGLAGETQYF
TRBJ1-1	many	-	TRBV5-1	TGCGCCAGCAGCTTGGGGCCTATTGGGGACACTGAAGCTTTCTTT	CASSLGPIGDTEAFF
TRBJ1-5	-	TRBD1	TRBV6-2/TRBV6-3	TGTGCCAGCAAGGGGCCGGACAGGGCCCTCAATCAGCCCCAGCATTTT	CASKGPDRALNQPQHF
TRBJ2-7	once	-	TRBV12-3/TRBV12-4	TGTGCCAGCAGTTGGGGCCCAGTATACGAGCAGTACTTC	CASSWGPVYEQYF
TRBJ1-1	-	TRBD1	TRBV28	TGTGCCAGCAGTTCGCCAACAGACAGGGCCACTGAAGCTTTCTTT	CASSSPTDRATEAFF
TRBJ1-2	-	-	TRBV21-1	TGTGCCAGCAGCAAAAATAAGGGGACGGCAGGTGGCTACACCTTC	CASSKNKGTAGGYTF
TRBJ2-1	-	TRBD2	TRBV11-2	TGTGCCAGCAGTCCGACTAGCGGGTCCTGGTCGTCCTACAATGAGCAGTTCTTC	CASSPTSGSWSSYNEQFF
TRBJ1-1	few	-	TRBV4-2	TGTGCCAGCAGCCAAGACCCCCGGGCATCCCCCCTTATGAAGGACACTGAAGCTTTCTTT	CASSQDPRASPLMKDTEAFF
TRBJ2-1	-	-	TRBV12-3/TRBV12-4	TGTGCCAGCAGGGGTCGGGGGCCCAGCTCCTACAATGAGCAGTTCTTC	CASRGRGPSSYNEQFF
TRBJ2-5	-	-	TRBV4-1	TGCGCCAGCAGCCAAAACGCAGGGGGGCCGAAGACCCAGTACTTC	CASSQNAGGPKTQYF
TRBJ2-3	-	TRBD2	TRBV3-1	TGTGCCAGCAGCCAAGATGGGCTAGCGGAGAGCACAGATACGCAGTATTTT	CASSQDGLAESTDTQYF
TRBJ2-5	few	TRBD1	TRBV20-1	TGCAGTGCTCGAGTGGGACAGGGGGCGGGGACCCAGTACTTC	CSARVGQGAGTQYF
TRBJ2-6	few	-	TRBV5-6	TGTGCCAGCAGCCTCCTCCTCATATCTCGCTCTGGGGCCAACGTCCTGACTTTC	CASSLLLISRSGANVLTF
TRBJ2-5	-	-	TRBV4-2	TGTGCCAGCAGCCAGGGACTCTTCCAAGAGACCCAGTACTTC	CASSQGLFQETQYF
TRBJ2-2	-	-	TRBV4-2	TGTGCCAGTCGAGGGGGTAGGGAAACCGGGGAGCTGTTTTTT	CASRGGRETGELFF
TRBJ2-5	-	-	TRBV20-1	TGCAGTGCTAGAGCCAGACTAGGGGCAGAGACCCAGTACTTC	CSARARLGAETQYF
TRBJ2-1	-	TRBD1	TRBV25-1	TGTGCCAGCAGTGAAAGGGACAGGGTATACAATGAGCAGTTCTTC	CASSERDRVYNEQFF
TRBJ2-3	-	-	TRBV24-1	TGTGCCACCAGTGATTTGGGCAGCCAGTATTTT	CATSDLGSQYF
TRBJ2-1	-	-	TRBV5-1	TGCGCCAGCAATCTAGAGGGGCCCTACAATGAGCAGTTCTTC	CASNLEGPYNEQFF
TRBJ1-5	-	-	TRBV12-3/TRBV12-4	TGTGCCAGCAGTCTCCACGAGGGGACCAATAGCAATCAGCCCCAGCATTTT	CASSLHEGTNSNQPQHF
TRBJ2-7	-	TRBD1	TRBV12-3/TRBV12-4	TGTGCCAGCACCTCCGGCCGGGACAGGGGGTTTGAGCAGTACTTC	CASTSGRDRGFEQYF
TRBJ2-3	-	TRBD2	TRBV5-1	TGCGCCAGCAGCTTGACCTTGACTAGCGGGATCACAGATACGCAGTATTTT	CASSLTLTSGITDTQYF
TRBJ2-1	few	-	TRBV5-1	TGCGCCAGCAGCTTTGGCGGGGTCTATGTTAATGAGCAGTTCTTC	CASSFGGVYVNEQFF
TRBJ1-2	-	-	TRBV7-8	TGTGCCAGCAGCTCCCCGGCCCGTACAGGGACCTATGGCTACACCTTC	CASSSPARTGTYGYTF
TRBJ2-1	few	-	TRBV11-1	TGTGCCAGCAGCTTAGTCGGTAGTGGGATCAATGAGCAGTTCTTC	CASSLVGSGINEQFF
TRBJ2-1	-	-	TRBV27	TGTGCCAGCAGGGGTACAGGGAGAGGTGAGCAGTTCTTC	CASRGTGRGEQFF
TRBJ2-2	-	TRBD2	TRBV2	TGTGCCAGCAGTGAGGGACTAGCGGGGAGTGCCCCCGGGGAGCTGTTTTTT	CASSEGLAGSAPGELFF
TRBJ1-5	-	-	TRBV20-1	TGCAGTGCTAGAGATCGACACCTCAATCAGCCACAGCATTTT	CSARDRHLNQPQHF
TRBJ2-1	many	-	TRBV5-6	TGTGCCAGCAGCTTAGGTCTCAACGACAATGAGCAGTTCTTC	CASSLGLNDNEQFF
TRBJ2-1	-	TRBD2	TRBV6-1	TGTGCCAGCAGGAGACCGACCAGCGGGGGGGCCGGCAATGAGCAGTTCTTC	CASRRPTSGGAGNEQFF
TRBJ1-5	-	-	TRBV30	TGTGCCTGGAGTGTTAGTTCAAATCAGCCCCAGCATTTT	CAWSVSSNQPQHF
TRBJ1-2	-	-	TRBV4-3	TGCGCCAGCAGCCAAGATCGACGACAGGGCTACACCTTC	CASSQDRRQGYTF
TRBJ1-3	-	-	TRBV28	TGTGCCAGCAACCGGGCAGGTAGAGAAATTGGAAACACCATATATTTT	CASNRAGREIGNTIYF
TRBJ2-1	-	TRBD2	TRBV20-1	TGCAGTGCTCGGACTAGCGGGGGTCGTGAGCAGTTCTTC	CSARTSGGREQFF